The sequence of this T cell receptor (beta chain) was determined in a study of T cells in Graves' hyperthyroidism and ophthalmopathy (dated by TCRdb to about 2019). For context, the study as a whole: Peripheral blood samples were taken at the time of initial diagnosis, prior to any treatment. TCR V-J signatures able to tell the groups apart were searched for in a discovery cohort of 90 to 100 patients, of whom roughly 42 had Graves' ophthalmopathy and 57 had stable Graves' hyperthyroidism. An independent validation cohort of 18 to 20 hyperthyroidism patients and approximately 15 patients who later progressed to ophthalmopathy tested prospective prediction of ophthalmopathy. For training and testing, the 80 to 100 patients in the discovery cohort were randomly divided in a 7:3 ratio. The study also compared thyroid tissue and blood T-cell repertoires from several Graves' hyperthyroidism patients. Following sampling, methimazole starting at 30 mg daily was given to hyperthyroidism patients, and high-dose intravenous methylprednisolone was given to ophthalmopathy patients. The paper reports TCR Vbeta CDR3 sequencing of roughly 140 peripheral blood samples: fewer than 50 ophthalmopathy, approximately 74 hyperthyroidism and around 17 progressor patients. Paper-wide results and their limitations: Most expanded thyroid clonotypes (frequency above 0.001) were also detected in blood, suggesting blood repertoires may reflect thyroid immune responses. A 13 V-J signature model separated ophthalmopathy from stable hyperthyroidism, with around 90% sensitivity and 81.08% specificity in cross-validation and 80%/75% in testing. In validation, the model predicted progression to ophthalmopathy with 65% to 71% sensitivity and about 73% specificity, a median of approximately 6.5 months before onset. Sample size was not statistically predetermined, and blinding of investigators to group allocation was not performed.

V is pruned by 5 bases and J by 1 base, leaving 10 bases of the junction without a gene match. The germline V gene sets CDR1 to KGHSH and CDR2 to LQKENI. From the cysteine through the phenylalanine, the CDR3 covers 16 amino acids. Of the read, only the CDR3 DNA is kept; its 48 bases are in frame from base 1. Ophthalmopathy patients had moderately to severely active disease, Clinical Activity Score of at least 3, NOSPECS grade of at least 4, and duration under 3 months. Patients with uncontrolled infections, other autoimmune diseases, pregnancy or lactation were excluded. Clinical symptoms, serum thyroxine and TRAb, thyroid ultrasound, and orbital computed tomography formed the basis for the diagnoses. PBMCs were isolated from roughly 10 ml of fresh peripheral blood by Ficoll-Paque density gradient centrifugation. Total RNA was extracted with Trizol reagent, and quality was checked on an Agilent 2100 Bioanalyzer.

This clonotype was observed a handful of times. Its cognate antigen has yet to be identified. No base quality values were provided; no much bigger clone lies one nucleotide off. Amplification of TCR beta CDR3 regions was carried out from RNA transcripts. A first-round RT-PCR of the TCR CDR3 used the HTBI primer set with the Qiagen OneStep RT-PCR kit. Libraries were constructed in a second round of multiplex PCR, after which size selection and purification were carried out. The libraries were sequenced on an Illumina HiSeq2000 using paired-end 100 bp reads. In the source study's methods: Raw data were processed with SOAPnuke, discarding reads with adapters, uncalled bases, mean Phred below 15, or no exact constant-primer or identifier match. High-quality paired reads were merged using COPE v1.2.5, and each unique nucleotide sequence was defined as a clonotype. MiTCR v1.1 was used to align clonotypes to the IMGT TRBV, TRBD and TRBJ reference segments. Only V-J combinations with frequency above 0.0001, covering about 99% of repertoires, were analysed. A TCS score was defined as the ratio between F50 (clonal expansion) and ExV (chaos), using BLOSUM62-based TCRdist between CDR3 peptides within each V-J. Welch's t-statistics and random forest reduced just over 500 V-J features to 13, which were used in a naive Bayes classifier (R e1071). TCRdb trimmed public reads at Q25 via fastp, called clones via MiXCR and kept in-frame beta chains. Duplicate CDR3 protein sequences are folded into a single record with the most common DNA and genes. The V and J calls were determined by TCRdb, not by the authors. For this sample the table gives 530,000 or so distinct CDR3 sequences, of which approximately 25% were detected only once. The ten largest account for approximately 10% of the sample.

The sequence is built from TRBV18 and TRBJ1-1; TRBD1 lines up with 7 middle nucleotides. The receptor comes from a woman aged 25 to 45 with Graves' ophthalmopathy. Sequencing input: blood. At the DNA level, the sequence is TGTGCCAGCTCATCGCTAACAGGGGAAGGGAACACTGAAGCTTTCTTT. The encoded protein is CASSSLTGEGNTEAFF.